Listed here are 31 T cell receptor beta chains from one sample, sequenced in a study of OX40 agonist ivuxolimab in advanced cancers. Using immunoSEQ multiplex PCR, the repertoire was profiled, and TCRdb retains in-frame clones only, with some absent. The sample has approximately 59,000 clones; 88% are singletons. Sequences were derived from CD4+ or CD8+ T cells sorted from blood, sampled in a trial of the OX40 agonist ivuxolimab. These receptors all stem from an adult with an advanced solid tumor such as melanoma, head and neck, liver or kidney cancer.

The CDR3 sequence: CASSITSGSGYEQFF. The CDR3 DNA reads as TGTGCCAGTAGTATAACTAGCGGGAGTGGGTATGAGCAGTTCTTC. The chain couples TRBV19 to TRBJ2-1; TRBD2 aligns across 11 bases. J was trimmed by 8 bases and V by 2 bases; bases with no gene match: 5. Per germline, CDR1 LNHDA and CDR2 SQIVND (reference sequence). The CDR3 covers 15 residues. Using reference TRBV19 and TRBJ2-1 for the parts outside the CDR3, the full variable domain is DGGITQSPKYLFRKEGQNVTLSCEQNLNHDAMYWYRQDPGQGLRLIYYSQIVNDFQKGDIAEGYSVSREKKESFPLTVTSAQKNPTAFYLCASSITSGSGYEQFFGPGTRLTVL.

This chain joins TRBV6-5 and TRBJ1-1; D uncertain. Per germline, CDR1 MNHEY and CDR2 SVGAGI. V lost 3 bases and J 2 bases, leaving 10 bases between the germline ends. This CDR3 has 14 amino acids. The CDR3 spells CASSYHRGNTEAFF. The CDR3 nucleotides read TGTGCCAGCAGTTATCATCGGGGAAACACTGAAGCTTTCTTT.

This clone was detected only a few times. CDR3: CASSRDRDQPQHF. The DNA for the CDR3 is TGCGCCAGCAGCCGGGACAGGGACCAGCCCCAGCATTTT. This chain links TRBV4-1 with TRBJ1-5; 9 bases fit TRBD1. The CDR3 has 13 residues. With 4 bases clipped from V and 7 bases from J, the junction kept 2 bases outside the gene matches. Germline CDR1 and CDR2: MGHRA and YSYEKL.

This chain uses TRBV15 with TRBJ1-2, with 8 bases aligning to TRBD1. Germline V gene lookup returns CDR1 LNHNV and CDR2 YYDKDF (reference sequence). The CDR3 consists of 14 residues. V was clipped by 7 bases and J by 2 bases; unmatched bases: 6. CDR3 amino acids: CATTRDRGNYGYTF. In DNA form, the CDR3 reads TGTGCCACCACCCGAGACAGGGGAAACTATGGCTACACCTTC.

The chain couples TRBV11-3 to TRBJ2-1; TRBD2 agrees at 7 bases. Germline assignment: CDR1 SGHNT and CDR2 YENEEA. J gave up 7 bases and V 0 bases, and 6 bases lay outside the gene matches. There are 15 residues in the CDR3. The CDR3 is CASSLDGTTRNEQFF. The CDR3, as DNA: TGTGCCAGCAGCTTAGACGGGACTACCCGGAATGAGCAGTTCTTC.

This clone was recorded a few times. The chain links TRBV19 to TRBJ1-5, with D possibly being TRBD1 (5 bases). CDR3 length: 13 residues. From germline, CDR1 is LNHDA and CDR2 SQIVND (reference sequence). Trimming took off 10 bases at V and 3 bases at J, with 13 bases between the two ends. DNA of the CDR3: TGTGCCACAACCGGGGCCCTCAATCAGCCCCAGCATTTT. It encodes CATTGALNQPQHF. The full variable domain, in which reference TRBV19 and TRBJ1-5 provide the parts outside the CDR3, is DGGITQSPKYLFRKEGQNVTLSCEQNLNHDAMYWYRQDPGQGLRLIYYSQIVNDFQKGDIAEGYSVSREKKESFPLTVTSAQKNPTAFYLCATTGALNQPQHFGDGTRLSIL.

CDR3 DNA: TGTGCCAGCAGCGTGGGGGAGGCCTCCTACGAGCAGTACTTC. This gives the protein CASSVGEASYEQYF. The chain uses TRBV9 and TRBJ2-7; D may be TRBD2 (6 bases). V was pared by 2 bases and J by 0 bases, with 9 bases between. Germline V gives CDR1 SGDLS, CDR2 YYNGEE. CDR3 length: 14 amino acids.

J is TRBJ2-1 and V is TRBV7-6; 9 nucleotides agree with TRBD2. The CDR3 runs to 18 residues. The V segment lost 1 base and the J segment 0 bases; nucleotides outside the gene matches: 7. The germline CDR1 and CDR2 sequences are SGHVS and FNYEAQ. Written as DNA, the CDR3 is TGTGCCAGCAGCTTAGTAGGAGCTAGCGGGGACTCCTACAATGAGCAGTTCTTC. Amino acid sequence: CASSLVGASGDSYNEQFF.

This clone has just one count. The V and J genes are TRBV6-1 and TRBJ2-7; D gene ambiguous. Germline CDR1 and CDR2: MNHNS and SASEGT. The CDR3 consists of 11 residues. The ends were cut back, 4 bases at V and 3 bases at J, with 4 bases in the middle. The CDR3 DNA reads TGTGCCAGCAGTGTTAGCTACGAGCAGTACTTC. The encoded protein is CASSVSYEQYF.

This chain joins TRBV27 and TRBJ1-4, with D perhaps matching TRBD1 (5 bases). Germline CDR1 reads MNHEY; CDR2 reads SMNVEV (reference sequence). The CDR3 totals 17 residues. V was shortened by 6 bases and J by 2 bases, with 19 bases between the two germline ends. CDR3 sequence reads: CASRSNPPGSTNEKLFF. DNA for the CDR3: TGTGCCAGCAGATCCAATCCCCCAGGGAGCACTAATGAAAAACTGTTTTTT.

The rearrangement links TRBV6-1 to TRBJ1-5; D is unclear. Trimming stripped 6 bases from V and 0 bases from J, with 6 bases between. The V gene's germline CDR1 is MNHNS and CDR2 SASEGT. CDR3 length equals 13 residues. DNA for the CDR3: TGTGCCAGCAGATTCTATAGCAATCAGCCCCAGCATTTT. Amino acids: CASRFYSNQPQHF.

J is TRBJ2-5 and V is TRBV15, with a possible D match to TRBD1 (6 bases). The CDR3 is made up of 16 amino acids. Germline V gene data show CDR1 as LNHNV and CDR2 as YYDKDF (reference sequence). The ends were cut back, 1 base at V and 7 bases at J, with 19 bases in the middle. The CDR3 loop is CATSRGGGGVEGTQYF. The CDR3 DNA reads as TGTGCCACCAGCAGAGGGGGTGGGGGCGTCGAAGGGACCCAGTACTTC.

The chain combines TRBV28 with TRBJ2-5, with D maybe TRBD1 (6 bases). This CDR3 has 14 amino acids. V lost 3 bases to trimming and J lost 4 bases, with 12 bases between them. The V gene's germline CDR1 is MDHEN and CDR2 SYDVKM. CDR3 amino acids: CASSFYRAGETQYF. CDR3 nucleotide sequence: TGTGCCAGCAGTTTTTACAGGGCGGGAGAGACCCAGTACTTC.

V is TRBV30 and J is TRBJ1-1, with D unclear. The CDR3 runs to 12 residues. CDR1 is GTSNPN and CDR2 is SVGIG in the germline V gene (reference sequence). V lost 1 base to trimming and J lost 6 bases, with 9 bases between them. CDR3 amino acids: CAWSAYGAEAFF. The CDR3 DNA is TGTGCCTGGAGTGCGTACGGAGCTGAAGCTTTCTTT. Full variable domain (remainder filled in from reference TRBV30 and TRBJ1-1): SQTIHQWPATLVQPVGSPLSLECTVEGTSNPNLYWYRQAAGRGLQLLFYSVGIGQISSEVPQNLSASRPQDRQFILSSKKLLLSDSGFYLCAWSAYGAEAFFGQGTRLTVV.

V usage is TRBV5-1 and J usage is TRBJ2-5; TRBD2 might be the D (6 bases). The CDR3 is 14 amino acids. V shed 0 bases and J shed 1 base, with 7 bases lying between them. The V gene's germline CDR1 is SGHRS and CDR2 YFSETQ. Here the CDR3 DNA reads TGCGCCAGCAGCTTGGGGGGGGTCCAAGAGACCCAGTACTTC. This translates into CASSLGGVQETQYF.

V usage is TRBV30 and J usage is TRBJ2-5; D remains unclear. Trimming shortened V by 0 bases and J by 2 bases, and 22 bases separated the two germline ends. This CDR3 is 18 amino acids long. In germline, CDR1 is GTSNPN, CDR2 SVGIG (reference sequence). CDR3 sequence (DNA): TGTGCCTGGAGTGTAAATACCAGGCGGCGAACACTGCAAGAGACCCAGTACTTC. Translating gives CAWSVNTRRRTLQETQYF.

The rearrangement links TRBV19 to TRBJ2-3; possible D gene TRBD2, 6 bases. Deletions cut 5 bases from V and 5 bases from J, with 26 bases between. Germline loops: CDR1 LNHDA, CDR2 SQIVND (reference sequence). CDR3 length equals 18 residues. The CDR3: CASSERAWRGTGGDTQYF. The CDR3 DNA is TGTGCCAGTAGTGAAAGAGCGTGGCGGGGTACCGGGGGAGATACGCAGTATTTT.

The chain employs TRBV5-4 and TRBJ2-7; 9 bases fit TRBD1. Looked up from germline, CDR1 is SGHNT and CDR2 is YYREEE (reference sequence). J lost 4 bases, V lost 5 bases, and 7 bases had no gene match. The CDR3 totals 14 residues. In nucleotides, the CDR3 is TGTGCCAGCAGGCGGGACAGGGTGGCGTACGAGCAGTACTTC. It yields the protein CASRRDRVAYEQYF.

Worth noting for this clone: Other DNA sequences in this sample translate to the same CDR3. The chain carries TRBV18 and TRBJ1-4; tentative D call: TRBD1 (5 bases). V lost 0 bases to trimming and J lost 7 bases, with 12 bases between them. Looked up from germline, CDR1 is KGHSH and CDR2 is LQKENI. The CDR3 is made up of 15 amino acids. The CDR3 reads CASSPPRQGREKLFF. CDR3 bases: TGTGCCAGCTCACCACCCAGGCAGGGACGTGAAAAACTGTTTTTT. Filled out from reference TRBV18 and TRBJ1-4, the complete variable domain reads NAGVMQNPRHLVRRRGQEARLRCSPMKGHSHVYWYRQLPEEGLKFMVYLQKENIIDESGMPKERFSAEFPKEGPSILRIQQVVRGDSAAYFCASSPPRQGREKLFFGSGTQLSVL.

For the CDR3, the DNA is TGTGCCAGCAGCTCCGGGGGCTGGGACAGGGCTTACTTC. This encodes CASSSGGWDRAYF. The chain couples TRBV11-2 to TRBJ2-7, with 9 bases identical to TRBD1. The V gene's germline CDR1 is SGHAT and CDR2 FQNNGV. V lost 4 bases to trimming and J lost 13 bases; unmatched junction nucleotides: 11. The length of the CDR3 is 13 residues.

In nucleotides, the CDR3 is TGTGCCAGCAGCCAGCACGGACAGGGGGACCATGAGCAGTTCTTC. Translated, it gives CASSQHGQGDHEQFF. The chain joins TRBV6-5 to TRBJ2-1, with 10 bases lining up with TRBD1. V trimming: 6 bases; J trimming: 8 bases; junction bases outside the gene matches: 10. CDR3 length equals 15 residues. Per the germline V gene, CDR1 is MNHEY and CDR2 is SVGAGI.

This chain uses TRBV7-8 with TRBJ2-1; TRBD2 matches at 13 bases. Germline V lookup: CDR1 SGHVS, CDR2 FQNEAQ. The ends lost 5 bases at V and 5 bases at J; junction bases unmatched: 3. The CDR3 has 15 amino acids. The CDR3 region has the DNA TGTGCCAGCAGCCTCGGGACTAGCGGGGACAATGAGCAGTTCTTC. It codes for CASSLGTSGDNEQFF. The full variable domain, with the rest looked up from reference TRBV7-8 and TRBJ2-1, is GAGVSQSPRYKVAKRGQDVALRCDPISGHVSLFWYQQALGQGPEFLTYFQNEAQLDKSGLPSDRFFAERPEGSVSTLKIQRTQQEDSAVYLCASSLGTSGDNEQFFGPGTRLTVL.

The chain is built from TRBV6-5 and TRBJ1-4; 7 bases line up with TRBD1. The CDR3 runs 14 residues. From germline, CDR1 is MNHEY and CDR2 SVGAGI. V lost 2 bases to trimming and J lost 5 bases; unmatched junction nucleotides: 2. CDR3 nucleotide sequence: TGTGCCAGCAGTTACGGGACAGAAAATGAAAAACTGTTTTTT. Amino acids: CASSYGTENEKLFF.

DNA for the CDR3: TGTGCCAGCTCACCGAGGCTGGACAGGGTTGTCAATGAGCAGTTCTTC. It translates to CASSPRLDRVVNEQFF. The rearrangement links TRBV18 to TRBJ2-1; the match to TRBD1 covers 8 bases. J lost 6 bases, V lost 3 bases, and 10 bases had no gene match. The CDR3 totals 16 residues. Germline V gene lookup returns CDR1 KGHSH and CDR2 LQKENI.

The chain recombines TRBV11-3 with TRBJ1-1; weak D call: TRBD1 (5 bases). There are 13 residues in the CDR3. Looked up from germline, CDR1 is SGHNT and CDR2 is YENEEA. V shed 6 bases and J shed 6 bases, with 14 bases lying between them. The CDR3 bases are TGTGCCAGCAGTGCCACCAGGGAATCTGAAGCTTTCTTT. Amino acid sequence: CASSATRESEAFF. The entire variable domain, with the rest obtained from reference TRBV11-3 and TRBJ1-1, is as follows: EAGVVQSPRYKIIEKKQPVAFWCNPISGHNTLYWYLQNLGQGPELLIRYENEEAVDDSQLPKDRFSAERLKGVDSTLKIQPAELGDSAVYLCASSATRESEAFFGQGTRLTVV.

The V gene is TRBV29-1, the J gene TRBJ1-1, with D perhaps matching TRBD1 (6 bases). The CDR3 runs 13 residues. Germline lookup yields CDR1 SQVTM and CDR2 ANQGSEA. The germline V and J ends were trimmed by 6 bases and 0 bases, with 11 bases remaining between them. In DNA, the CDR3 is TGCAGCGTGGAACAGGGCATGAACACTGAAGCTTTCTTT. Its translation: CSVEQGMNTEAFF.

The CDR3 here is CASSLYRGEQFF. CDR3 DNA sequence: TGTGCCAGCAGCCTCTACAGGGGGGAGCAGTTCTTC. The rearrangement links TRBV7-9 to TRBJ2-1, with 8 bases lining up with TRBD1. With V trimmed by 5 bases and J by 10 bases, 4 bases remained unmatched. CDR1 and CDR2 from the germline V gene are SEHNR and FQNEAQ (reference sequence). There are 12 residues in the CDR3.

The chain uses TRBV7-8 and TRBJ2-7; 8 bases are a match to TRBD2. V was pared by 5 bases and J by 4 bases, with 7 bases of the junction left unmatched. CDR1 SGHVS and CDR2 FQNEAQ come from the germline V gene. The CDR3 has 14 residues. CDR3 amino acids: CASSPRTSRYEQYF. CDR3 DNA sequence: TGTGCCAGCAGCCCCAGGACTAGCCGGTACGAGCAGTACTTC.

The chain joins TRBV5-8 to TRBJ2-3, with 9 bases identical to TRBD2. J lost 4 bases, V lost 1 base, and 7 bases had no gene match. CDR3 size: 16 residues. Germline values: CDR1 SGHTS, CDR2 YDEGEE. CDR3 DNA: TGTGCCAGCAGCTTGTTAGCGGGAGCGGTGGCAGATACGCAGTATTTT. Protein: CASSLLAGAVADTQYF.

This sequence joins TRBV27 and TRBJ1-4; D perhaps matches TRBD1 (5 bases). Trimming cost V 3 bases and J 5 bases, with 10 bases left between them. Germline-derived CDR1 and CDR2 are MNHEY and SMNVEV (reference sequence). The length of the CDR3 is 14 residues. CDR3 protein: CASSFRDENEKLFF. In DNA form, the CDR3 reads TGTGCCAGCAGTTTCCGGGACGAAAATGAAAAACTGTTTTTT.

This sequence joins TRBV6-1 and TRBJ2-7; D possibly corresponds to TRBD2 (5 bases). The CDR3 loop spans 16 amino acids. The ends were cut back, 0 bases at V and 2 bases at J, with 14 bases in the middle. In germline, CDR1 is MNHNS, CDR2 SASEGT. Here the CDR3 reads CASSEALEGVTYEQYF. For the CDR3, the DNA is TGTGCCAGCAGTGAAGCGCTCGAGGGAGTCACCTACGAGCAGTACTTC.